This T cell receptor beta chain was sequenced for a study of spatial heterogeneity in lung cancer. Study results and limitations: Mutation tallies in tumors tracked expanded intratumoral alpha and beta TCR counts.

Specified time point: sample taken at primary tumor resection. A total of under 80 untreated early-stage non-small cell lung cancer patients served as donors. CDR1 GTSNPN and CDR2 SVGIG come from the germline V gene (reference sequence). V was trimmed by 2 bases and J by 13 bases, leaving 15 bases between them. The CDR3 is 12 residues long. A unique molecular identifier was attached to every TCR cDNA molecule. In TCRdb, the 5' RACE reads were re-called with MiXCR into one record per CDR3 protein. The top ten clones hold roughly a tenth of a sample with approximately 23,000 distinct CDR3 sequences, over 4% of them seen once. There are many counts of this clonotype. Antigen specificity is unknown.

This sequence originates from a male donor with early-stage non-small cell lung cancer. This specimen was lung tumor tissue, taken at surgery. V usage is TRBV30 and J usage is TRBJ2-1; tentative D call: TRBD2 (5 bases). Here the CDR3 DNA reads TGTGCCTGGAGTCTCGGGGTTGGCGCCCAGTTCTTC. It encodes CAWSLGVGAQFF.